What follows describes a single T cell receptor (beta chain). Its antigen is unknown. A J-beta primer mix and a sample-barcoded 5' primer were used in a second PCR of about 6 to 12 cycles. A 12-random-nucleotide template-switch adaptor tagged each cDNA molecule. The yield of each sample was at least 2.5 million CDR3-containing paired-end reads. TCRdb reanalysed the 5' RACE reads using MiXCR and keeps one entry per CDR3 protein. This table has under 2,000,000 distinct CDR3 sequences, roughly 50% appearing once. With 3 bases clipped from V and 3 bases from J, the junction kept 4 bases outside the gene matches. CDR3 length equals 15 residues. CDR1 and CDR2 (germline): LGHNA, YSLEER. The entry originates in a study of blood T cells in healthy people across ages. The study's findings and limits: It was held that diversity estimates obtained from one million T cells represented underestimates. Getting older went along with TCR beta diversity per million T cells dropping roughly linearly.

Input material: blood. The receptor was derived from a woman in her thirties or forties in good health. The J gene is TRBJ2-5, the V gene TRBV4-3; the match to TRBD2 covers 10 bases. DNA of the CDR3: TGCGCCAGCAGCCAGGCCACTAGCGGGGAAGAGACCCAGTACTTC. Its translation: CASSQATSGEETQYF.